This TCR beta chain originates from a study of T-cell reconstitution after alpha-beta-depleted transplantation in children. Overall study findings and caveats: Surviving recipient T cells and thymic progenitors underlay high day-60 TCRbeta diversity in some patients. By one year post-transplant, T-cell counts and diversity largely arose from T cells that were newly produced.

This clonotype was found a few times. The antigen remains unidentified. The germline gives CDR1 SQVTM, CDR2 ANQGSEA. With 3 bases removed from V and 1 base from J, the gap between germline ends came to 12 bases. The CDR3 runs to 14 residues. The authors prepared the TCRbeta library with unique molecular identifiers. TCRdb re-derived calls from the PCR reads in MiXCR, one entry per CDR3 protein. The sample lists a few hundred thousand distinct CDR3 sequences; about a quarter were seen once. This chain uses TRBV29-1 with TRBJ1-1; maybe TRBD1 (6 bases). The receptor comes from a girl aged 2-10 years with Fanconi anemia, due to receive a stem cell transplant. Material: PBMCs, obtained before TCRalphabeta/CD19-depleted stem cell transplant. CDR3 nucleotides: TGCAGCGTTGACTTAAGGGACACGAACACTGAAGCTTTCTTT. Encoded protein: CSVDLRDTNTEAFF.